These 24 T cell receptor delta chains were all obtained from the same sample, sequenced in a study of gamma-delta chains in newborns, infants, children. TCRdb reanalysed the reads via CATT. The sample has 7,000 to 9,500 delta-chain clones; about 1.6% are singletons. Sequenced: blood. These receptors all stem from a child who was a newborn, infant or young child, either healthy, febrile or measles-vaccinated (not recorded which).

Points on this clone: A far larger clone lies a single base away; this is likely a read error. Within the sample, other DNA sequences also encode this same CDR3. The CDR3: CACDTLSAGGPYTDKLIF. The CDR3 DNA follows: TGTGCCTGTGACACCCTCTCGGCTGGGGGACCTTACACTGATAAACTCATCTTT. J is TRDJ1 and V is TRDV2; 8 bases agree with TRDD3. Germline-derived CDR1 and CDR2 are GEAIGNYY and EKD. The CDR3 has 18 amino acids.

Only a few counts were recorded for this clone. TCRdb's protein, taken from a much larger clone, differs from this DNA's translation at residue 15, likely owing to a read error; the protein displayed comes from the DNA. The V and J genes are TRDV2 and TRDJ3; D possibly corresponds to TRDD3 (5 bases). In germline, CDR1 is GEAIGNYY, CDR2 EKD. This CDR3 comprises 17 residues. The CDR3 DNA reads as TGTGCCTGTGACACCGTGGGAGCAGCCTGGGACACCCGACAGGTGTTTTTC. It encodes CACDTVGAAWDTRQVFF.

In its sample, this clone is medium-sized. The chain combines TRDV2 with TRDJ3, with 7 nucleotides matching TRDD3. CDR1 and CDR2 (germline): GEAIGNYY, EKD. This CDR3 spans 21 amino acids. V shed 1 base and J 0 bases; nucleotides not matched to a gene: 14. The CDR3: CACDTTTAGGSSSWDTRQMFF. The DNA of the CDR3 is TGTGCCTGTGACACTACTACTGCTGGGGGCTCCAGCTCCTGGGACACCCGACAGATGTTTTTC.

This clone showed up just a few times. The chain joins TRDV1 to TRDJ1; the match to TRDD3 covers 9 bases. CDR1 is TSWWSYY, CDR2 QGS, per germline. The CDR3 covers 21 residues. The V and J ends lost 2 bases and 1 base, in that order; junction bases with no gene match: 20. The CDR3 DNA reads TGTGCTCTTGGGGAAGACACCTTTCTACTGGGGGAAACCCTTCCCACCGATAAACTCATCTTT. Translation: CALGEDTFLLGETLPTDKLIF.

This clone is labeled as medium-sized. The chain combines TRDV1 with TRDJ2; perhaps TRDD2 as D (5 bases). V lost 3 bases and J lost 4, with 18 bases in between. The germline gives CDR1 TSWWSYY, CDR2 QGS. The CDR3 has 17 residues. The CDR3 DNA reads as TGTGCTCTTGGGGACCCCCCTTCTCCCGAGGGGACAGCACAACTCTTCTTT. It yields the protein CALGDPPSPEGTAQLFF.

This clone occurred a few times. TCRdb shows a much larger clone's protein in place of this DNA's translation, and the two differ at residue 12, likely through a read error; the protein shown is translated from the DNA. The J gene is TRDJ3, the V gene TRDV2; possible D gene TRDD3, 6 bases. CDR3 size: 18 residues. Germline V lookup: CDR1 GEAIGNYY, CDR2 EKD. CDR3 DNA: TGTGCCTGTGACACCGTTGCGGGAAGCTCCTGGGGCACCCGACAGATGTTTTTC. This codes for CACDTVAGSSWGTRQMFF.

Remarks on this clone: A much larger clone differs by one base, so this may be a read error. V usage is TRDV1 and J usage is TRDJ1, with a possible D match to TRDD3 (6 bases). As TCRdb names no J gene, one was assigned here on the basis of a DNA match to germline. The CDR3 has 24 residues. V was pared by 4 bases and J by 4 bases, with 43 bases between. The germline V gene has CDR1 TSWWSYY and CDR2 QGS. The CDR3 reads CALGASASSRKVIRVSSRCDKLIF. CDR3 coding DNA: TGTGCTCTTGGGGCCTCGGCCTCGTCTCGAAAGGTGATACGGGTCTCATCGAGGTGCGATAAACTCATCTTT.

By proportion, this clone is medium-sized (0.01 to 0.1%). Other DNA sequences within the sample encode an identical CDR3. This CDR3 is CALGELDDLRIPFRGDKLIF. CDR3 DNA: TGTGCTCTTGGGGAACTCGACGACCTACGGATACCGTTTCGGGGCGATAAACTCATCTTT. The rearrangement joins TRDV1 to TRDJ1; possibly TRDD3 for D (6 bases). In germline, CDR1 is TSWWSYY, CDR2 QGS. The CDR3 length is 20 residues. V lost 0 bases and J 4 bases, leaving 27 bases between the germline ends.

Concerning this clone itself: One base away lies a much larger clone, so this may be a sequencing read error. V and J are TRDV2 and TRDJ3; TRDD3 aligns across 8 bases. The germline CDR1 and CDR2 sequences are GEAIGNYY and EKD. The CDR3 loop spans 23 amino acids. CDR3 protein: CACDSRQRYWGPRAPEDTQQMFF. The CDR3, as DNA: TGTGCCTGTGACTCCCGCCAGAGATACTGGGGGCCTAGAGCTCCTGAGGACACCCAACAGATGTTTTTC.

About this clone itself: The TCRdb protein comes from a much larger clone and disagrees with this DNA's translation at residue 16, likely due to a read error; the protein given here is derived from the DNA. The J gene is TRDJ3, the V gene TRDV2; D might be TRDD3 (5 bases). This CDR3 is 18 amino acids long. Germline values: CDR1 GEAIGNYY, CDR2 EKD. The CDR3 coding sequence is TGTGCCTGTGACCCCCTTGGGGCAAGCTCCTGGGACACCCGACAGGTGTTTTTC. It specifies CACDPLGASSWDTRQVFF.

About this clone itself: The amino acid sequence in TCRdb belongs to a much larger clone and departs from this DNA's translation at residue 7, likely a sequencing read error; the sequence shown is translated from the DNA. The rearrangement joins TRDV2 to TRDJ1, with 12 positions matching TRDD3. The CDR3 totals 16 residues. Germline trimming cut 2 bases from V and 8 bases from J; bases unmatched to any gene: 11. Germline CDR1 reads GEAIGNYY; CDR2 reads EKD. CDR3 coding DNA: TGTGCCTGTGACAGCCGTGGCTGGGGGATACGAAAAAAACTCATCTTT. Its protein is CACDSRGWGIRKKLIF.

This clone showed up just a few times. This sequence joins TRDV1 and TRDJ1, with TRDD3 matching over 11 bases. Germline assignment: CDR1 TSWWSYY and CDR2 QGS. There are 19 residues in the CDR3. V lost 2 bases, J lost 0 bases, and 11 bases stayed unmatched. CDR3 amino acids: CALGEVPPLGDIDTDKLIF. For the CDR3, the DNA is TGTGCTCTTGGGGAAGTACCGCCACTGGGGGATATAGACACCGATAAACTCATCTTT.

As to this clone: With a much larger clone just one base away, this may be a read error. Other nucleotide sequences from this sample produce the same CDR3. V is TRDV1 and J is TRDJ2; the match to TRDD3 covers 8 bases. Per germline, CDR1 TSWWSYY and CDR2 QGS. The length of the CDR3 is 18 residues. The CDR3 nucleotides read TGCGCTCTTGGGAAGGGGTCCAGAGGGATACGCTTGACAGCACAACTCTTCTTT. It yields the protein CALGKGSRGIRLTAQLFF.

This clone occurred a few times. CDR3 residues: CALGESKRGDPGTDKLIF. DNA for the CDR3: TGTGCTCTTGGGGAATCTAAACGAGGGGATCCAGGCACCGATAAACTCATCTTT. This chain joins TRDV1 and TRDJ1, with D possibly being TRDD3 (6 bases). V was pared by 2 bases and J by 1 base, with 20 bases between. The CDR3 sequence is 18 residues long. The germline gives CDR1 TSWWSYY, CDR2 QGS.

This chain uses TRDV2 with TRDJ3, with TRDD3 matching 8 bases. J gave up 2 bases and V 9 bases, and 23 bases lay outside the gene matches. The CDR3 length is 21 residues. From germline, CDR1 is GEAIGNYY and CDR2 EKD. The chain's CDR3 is CAASAYRGINEVTWDTRQMFF. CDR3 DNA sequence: TGTGCCGCCAGTGCGTACCGGGGGATAAACGAAGTAACCTGGGACACCCGACAGATGTTTTTC.

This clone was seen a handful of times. The CDR3 region has the DNA TGTGCTCTTGGGAGGGGCCCCGGACTGGGGGAGAAGGGAACCGATAAACTCATCTTT. This translates into CALGRGPGLGEKGTDKLIF. The rearrangement links TRDV1 to TRDJ1; 9 nucleotides align to TRDD3. Trimming removed 5 bases from V and 2 bases from J; junction bases left unmatched: 18. Germline CDR1 TSWWSYY, CDR2 QGS. This CDR3 is 19 amino acids long.

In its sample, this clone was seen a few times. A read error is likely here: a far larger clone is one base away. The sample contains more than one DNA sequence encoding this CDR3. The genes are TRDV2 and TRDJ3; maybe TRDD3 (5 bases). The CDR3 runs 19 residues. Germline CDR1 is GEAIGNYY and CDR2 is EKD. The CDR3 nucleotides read TGTGCCTGTGACACTCGCGGGGACGGGGGCTCCTGGGACACCCGGCAGATGTTTTTC. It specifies CACDTRGDGGSWDTRQMFF.

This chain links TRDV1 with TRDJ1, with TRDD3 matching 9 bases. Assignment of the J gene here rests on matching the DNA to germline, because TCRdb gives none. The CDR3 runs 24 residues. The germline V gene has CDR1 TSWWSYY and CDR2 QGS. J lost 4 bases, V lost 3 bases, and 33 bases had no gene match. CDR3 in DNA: TGTGCTCTTGGGGAGGGCCTTCCAAGGGGCACCTACTGGGGGACCCCCGGGGGAGTCGATAAACTCATCTTT. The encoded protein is CALGEGLPRGTYWGTPGGVDKLIF.

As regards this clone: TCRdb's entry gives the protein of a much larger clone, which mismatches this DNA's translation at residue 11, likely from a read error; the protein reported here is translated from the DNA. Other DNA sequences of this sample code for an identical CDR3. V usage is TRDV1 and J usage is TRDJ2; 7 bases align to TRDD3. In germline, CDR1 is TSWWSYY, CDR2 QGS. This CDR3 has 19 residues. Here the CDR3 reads CALGAPGPWGVLRTAQLFF. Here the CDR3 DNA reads TGTGCTCTTGGGGCCCCCGGCCCCTGGGGGGTACTCCGGACAGCACAACTCTTCTTC.

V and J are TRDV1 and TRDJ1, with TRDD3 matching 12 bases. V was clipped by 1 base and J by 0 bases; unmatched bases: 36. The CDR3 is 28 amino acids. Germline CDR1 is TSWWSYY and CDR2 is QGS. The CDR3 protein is CALGEHSCSSSILGDTHVLSQYTDKLIF. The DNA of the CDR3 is TGTGCTCTTGGGGAACACTCCTGTTCTTCCTCGATACTGGGGGATACCCACGTTCTATCCCAGTACACCGATAAACTCATCTTT.

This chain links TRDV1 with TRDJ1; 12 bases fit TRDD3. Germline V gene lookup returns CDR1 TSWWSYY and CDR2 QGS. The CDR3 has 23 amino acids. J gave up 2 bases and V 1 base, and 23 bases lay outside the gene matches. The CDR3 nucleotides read TGTGCTCTTGGGGAACAAGGTGGCCGAAACCGCGTACTGGGGGATACTTTTACCGATAAACTCATCTTT. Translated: CALGEQGGRNRVLGDTFTDKLIF.

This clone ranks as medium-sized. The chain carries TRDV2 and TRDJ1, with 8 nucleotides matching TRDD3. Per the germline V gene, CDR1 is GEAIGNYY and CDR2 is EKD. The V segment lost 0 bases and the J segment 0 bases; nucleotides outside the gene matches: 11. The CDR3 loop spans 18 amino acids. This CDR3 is CACDTSYWGPKYTDKLIF. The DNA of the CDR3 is TGTGCCTGTGACACCTCGTACTGGGGGCCCAAGTACACCGATAAACTCATCTTT.

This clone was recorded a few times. CDR3 region: CALPVYPMGYATYTDKLIF. CDR3 nucleotide sequence: TGTGCTCTTCCCGTTTACCCCATGGGATACGCCACTTACACCGATAAACTCATCTTT. V and J are TRDV1 and TRDJ1, with 8 nucleotides matching TRDD3. Trimming cost V 8 bases and J 0 bases; bases outside gene matches: 20. Looked up from germline, CDR1 is TSWWSYY and CDR2 is QGS. The CDR3 totals 19 residues.

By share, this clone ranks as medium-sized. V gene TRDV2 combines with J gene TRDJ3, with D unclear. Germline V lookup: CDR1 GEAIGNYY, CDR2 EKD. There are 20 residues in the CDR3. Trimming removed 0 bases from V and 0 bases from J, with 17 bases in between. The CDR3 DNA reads TGTGCCTGTGACACCATAGGCAAACGTTCCCGCTCCTGGGACACCCGACAGATGTTTTTC. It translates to CACDTIGKRSRSWDTRQMFF.